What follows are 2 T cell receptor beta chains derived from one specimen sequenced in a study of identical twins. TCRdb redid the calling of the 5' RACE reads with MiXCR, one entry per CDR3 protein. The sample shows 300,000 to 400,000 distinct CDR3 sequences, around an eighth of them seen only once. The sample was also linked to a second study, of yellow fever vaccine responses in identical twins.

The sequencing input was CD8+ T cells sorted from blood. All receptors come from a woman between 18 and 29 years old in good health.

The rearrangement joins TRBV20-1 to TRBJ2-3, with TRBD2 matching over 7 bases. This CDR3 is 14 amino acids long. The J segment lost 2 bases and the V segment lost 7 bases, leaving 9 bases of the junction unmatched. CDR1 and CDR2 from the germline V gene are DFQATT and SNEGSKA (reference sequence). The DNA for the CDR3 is TGCAGTGGTGCGACTAGCAGTCCCACAGATACGCAGTATTTT. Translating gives CSGATSSPTDTQYF.

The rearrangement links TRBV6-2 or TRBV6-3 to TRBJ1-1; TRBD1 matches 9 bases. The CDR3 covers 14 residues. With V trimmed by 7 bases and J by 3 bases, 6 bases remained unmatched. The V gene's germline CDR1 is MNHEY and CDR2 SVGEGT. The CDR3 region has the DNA TGTGCCAGCATCTTAGGACAGGGGTACACTGAAGCTTTCTTT. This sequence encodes CASILGQGYTEAFF.